The present T cell receptor (beta chain) was sequenced within a study of control samples from healthy donors and cancer patients. In this sample, this clone turned up once. The ends were cut back, 6 bases at V and 7 bases at J, with 12 bases in the middle. The CDR3 runs 12 residues. From germline, CDR1 is MDHEN and CDR2 SYDVKM. Assay used: immunoSEQ multiplex PCR; TCRdb lists only in-frame clones, some missing. The sample carries around 140,000 clones, about nine tenths recorded once. The chain recombines TRBV28 with TRBJ1-2; D possibly corresponds to TRBD1 (5 bases). The sequenced material came from blood. The origin of this receptor is a man aged 30 to 39 in good health. CDR3: CASRTRRGGYTF. The DNA for the CDR3 is TGTGCCAGCAGGACAAGAAGGGGTGGCTACACCTTC.